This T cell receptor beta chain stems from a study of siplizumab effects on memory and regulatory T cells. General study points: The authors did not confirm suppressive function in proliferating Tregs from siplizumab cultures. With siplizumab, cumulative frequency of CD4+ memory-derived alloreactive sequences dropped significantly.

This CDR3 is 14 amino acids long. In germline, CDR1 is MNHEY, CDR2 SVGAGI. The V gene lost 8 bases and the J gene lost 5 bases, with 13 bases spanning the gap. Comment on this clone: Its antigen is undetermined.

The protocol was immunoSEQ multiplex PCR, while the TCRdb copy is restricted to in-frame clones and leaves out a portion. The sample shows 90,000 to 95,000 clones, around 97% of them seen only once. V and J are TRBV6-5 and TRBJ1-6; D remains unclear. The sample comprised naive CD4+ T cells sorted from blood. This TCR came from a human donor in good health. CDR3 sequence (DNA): TGTGCCAGCTACCGGGCAGAGGATAATTCACCCCTCCACTTT. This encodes CASYRAEDNSPLHF.